Each of the 29 T cell receptor beta chains below was sequenced from the same sample in a study of blood T cell repertoires in COVID-19. Profiled with immunoSEQ multiplex PCR; TCRdb holds only in-frame clones, not every one. The sample includes around 100,000 clones, almost 80% seen only once; the top ten take under 35%. What was sequenced was peripheral blood. These receptors were collected from a man aged 65 to 85 with active or convalescent COVID-19.

This sequence joins TRBV19 and TRBJ2-5; TRBD2 agrees at 8 bases. The trim removed 2 bases at V and 2 bases at J, leaving 4 bases unmatched. Per germline, CDR1 LNHDA and CDR2 SQIVND (reference sequence). The CDR3 spans 15 residues. DNA for the CDR3: TGTGCCAGTAGTATAAGGGCTAGCGGGCAAGAGACCCAGTACTTC. Translating gives CASSIRASGQETQYF.

The chain employs TRBV28 and TRBJ1-2, with TRBD1 as a possible D gene (5 bases). CDR1 is MDHEN and CDR2 is SYDVKM in the germline V gene. Trimming cost V 7 bases and J 2 bases, with 14 bases left between them. There are 14 residues in the CDR3. CDR3 amino acids: CASTTFGGNYGYTF. The CDR3 nucleotides are TGTGCCAGCACCACGTTTGGGGGGAACTATGGCTACACCTTC.

A single count supports this clone. The chain has TRBV7-2 and TRBJ1-3; D is uncertain. The V end was cut by 2 bases, the J end by 0 bases, with 11 bases between. Germline loops: CDR1 SGHTA, CDR2 FQGNSA. CDR3 length: 16 amino acids. CDR3: CASSLLGQTSGNTIYF. The CDR3 bases are TGTGCCAGCAGCTTACTTGGGCAGACCTCTGGAAACACCATATATTTT.

J is TRBJ2-5 and V is TRBV7-6; TRBD2 aligns across 10 bases. CDR1 is SGHVS and CDR2 is FNYEAQ in the germline V gene. The junction had 23 bases not matched to a gene; V was cut back by 5 bases and J by 5 bases. This CDR3 is built from 20 residues. The CDR3 region is CASSRRTSGPLVGTGETQYF. The CDR3 coding sequence is TGTGCCAGCAGCCGCCGGACTAGCGGCCCCCTTGTAGGGACCGGGGAGACCCAGTACTTC.

The chain employs TRBV19 and TRBJ1-1, with unresolved D. V dropped 0 bases and J dropped 2 bases, with 7 bases sitting between them. The CDR3 length is 14 residues. Per the germline V gene, CDR1 is LNHDA and CDR2 is SQIVND (reference sequence). CDR3 nucleotides: TGTGCCAGTAGTATAGACAGTTTAAACACTGAAGCTTTCTTT. Translated, it gives CASSIDSLNTEAFF.

The V and J genes are TRBV19 and TRBJ1-5; D possibly corresponds to TRBD1 (6 bases). The ends were cut back, 5 bases at V and 6 bases at J, with 11 bases in the middle. The CDR3 is 13 residues long. In germline, CDR1 is LNHDA, CDR2 SQIVND (reference sequence). CDR3 DNA sequence: TGTGCCAGTAGTGAACAGGGCTTTCAGCCCCAGCATTTT. Translation gives CASSEQGFQPQHF.

CDR3 residues: CASSLYTGTEAFF. The DNA of the CDR3 is TGTGCCAGCAGTTTATACACGGGCACTGAAGCTTTCTTT. The chain carries TRBV27 and TRBJ1-1, with no clear D. This CDR3 comprises 13 residues. V was clipped by 1 base and J by 4 bases, with 7 bases between them. The germline gives CDR1 MNHEY, CDR2 SMNVEV (reference sequence).

The V and J genes are TRBV5-1 and TRBJ1-2; a weak D match, TRBD1 (6 bases). Germline lookup yields CDR1 SGHRS and CDR2 YFSETQ. Between the trimmed V and J ends, which lost 0 bases and 4 bases, there was a span of 10 bases. CDR3 length equals 14 residues. For the CDR3, the DNA is TGCGCCAGCAGCTTGGATGGGGGCGGCTATGGCTACACCTTC. Translating gives CASSLDGGGYGYTF.

This chain joins TRBV24-1 and TRBJ2-5, with 9 bases lining up with TRBD2. CDR3 size: 19 residues. V lost 3 bases, J lost 3 bases, and 16 bases stayed unmatched. Germline CDR1 KGHDR, CDR2 SFDVKD. The CDR3 DNA reads TGTGCCACCAGTGATCCCACCCCCACAGCGGGGGGAAGGGAAGAGACCCAGTACTTC. It is translated as CATSDPTPTAGGREETQYF.

The rearrangement links TRBV14 to TRBJ1-1, with D possibly being TRBD1 (6 bases). The length of the CDR3 is 14 residues. Germline lookup yields CDR1 SGHDN and CDR2 FVKESK. Trimming left V 5 bases short and J 1 base short, with 11 bases between. The DNA of the CDR3 is TGTGCCAGCAGCTTCGGACAGCAGAACACTGAAGCTTTCTTT. This codes for CASSFGQQNTEAFF.

This chain connects TRBV19 to TRBJ1-2; D possibly corresponds to TRBD1 (5 bases). The CDR3 has 14 amino acids. The V gene's germline CDR1 is LNHDA and CDR2 SQIVND (reference sequence). The V gene lost 3 bases and the J gene lost 0 bases, with 8 bases spanning the gap. CDR3 nucleotide sequence: TGTGCCAGTAGTATCACAGGAACTAACTATGGCTACACCTTC. Its protein product is CASSITGTNYGYTF. Based on the CDR3 plus reference TRBV19 and TRBJ1-2, the full variable domain is DGGITQSPKYLFRKEGQNVTLSCEQNLNHDAMYWYRQDPGQGLRLIYYSQIVNDFQKGDIAEGYSVSREKKESFPLTVTSAQKNPTAFYLCASSITGTNYGYTFGSGTRLTVV.

The chain recombines TRBV18 with TRBJ1-4; 8 bases line up with TRBD1. The CDR3 sequence is 16 residues long. Germline V CDR1 and CDR2: KGHSH, LQKENI. V shed 0 bases and J 8 bases; nucleotides not matched to a gene: 8. The DNA for the CDR3 is TGTGCCAGCTCACCACCTATTGGACAGGGAAGCGAAAAACTGTTTTTT. Its protein product is CASSPPIGQGSEKLFF.

The chain links TRBV5-6 to TRBJ2-1, with 8 bases identical to TRBD1. V lost 4 bases and J lost 3; bases outside the gene matches: 6. The CDR3 is 15 amino acids. Germline assignment: CDR1 SGHDT and CDR2 YYEEEE. The CDR3 sequence is CASSPTGDFYNEQFF. CDR3 nucleotide sequence: TGTGCCAGCAGCCCGACAGGGGACTTCTACAATGAGCAGTTCTTC.

The chain carries TRBV14 and TRBJ1-1; 7 nucleotides align to TRBD1. The CDR3 loop spans 14 amino acids. Germline-derived CDR1 and CDR2 are SGHDN and FVKESK. J gave up 3 bases and V 4 bases, and 5 bases lay outside the gene matches. CDR3 bases: TGTGCCAGCAGCCCCCAACAGGGGTACACTGAAGCTTTCTTT. Protein product: CASSPQQGYTEAFF.

To note about this clone: One end of the junction varies from germline; a read error may be responsible. V usage is TRBV6-6 and J usage is TRBJ1-2; 9 nucleotides agree with TRBD1. From germline, CDR1 is MNHNY and CDR2 SVGAGI (reference sequence). The CDR3 spans 15 residues. The CDR3 region is CASSDSGTGNYGYTF. The CDR3 DNA reads as TGTGCCAGCAGTGACTCCGGGACAGGGAACTATGGCTACACCTTC.

V is TRBV9 and J is TRBJ1-3; perhaps TRBD1 as D (5 bases). CDR1 is SGDLS, CDR2 YYNGEE, per germline. The germline V and J ends were trimmed by 6 bases and 0 bases, with 13 bases remaining between them. This CDR3 spans 15 amino acids. CDR3 DNA: TGTGCCAGCACAACGGGGGACTTCTCTGGAAACACCATATATTTT. This translates into CASTTGDFSGNTIYF.

The chain is built from TRBV4-1 and TRBJ2-2, with 14 positions matching TRBD2. V shed 2 bases and J 5 bases; nucleotides not matched to a gene: 7. Germline CDR1 and CDR2: MGHRA and YSYEKL. The length of the CDR3 is 18 residues. The CDR3 DNA is TGCGCCAGCAGCCAAATCGGGACTAGCGGGAGCAGAACCGGGGAGCTGTTTTTT. This encodes CASSQIGTSGSRTGELFF.

V usage is TRBV7-2 and J usage is TRBJ2-1; D possibly corresponds to TRBD2 (5 bases). The CDR3 loop spans 17 amino acids. Trimming took off 5 bases at V and 0 bases at J, with 17 bases between the two ends. The germline V gene has CDR1 SGHTA and CDR2 FQGNSA. CDR3 in DNA: TGTGCCAGCAGCATCGAGGGCGGGCCCCTCTCCTACAATGAGCAGTTCTTC. Amino acid sequence: CASSIEGGPLSYNEQFF.

V is TRBV4-1 and J is TRBJ2-7, with 8 bases lining up with TRBD1. This CDR3 comprises 15 residues. The germline gives CDR1 MGHRA, CDR2 YSYEKL. V lost 3 bases, J lost 2 bases, and 6 bases stayed unmatched. CDR3 sequence reads: CASSHPGTGTYEQYF. CDR3 DNA: TGCGCCAGCAGCCACCCCGGGACAGGTACCTACGAGCAGTACTTC.

The chain uses TRBV11-2 and TRBJ1-1, with 7 bases aligning to TRBD1. V lost 6 bases and J lost 1; bases outside the gene matches: 5. The germline V gene has CDR1 SGHAT and CDR2 FQNNGV. This CDR3 is 14 amino acids long. The chain's CDR3 is CASRRGQTNTEAFF. DNA for the CDR3: TGTGCCAGCAGAAGGGGACAGACGAACACTGAAGCTTTCTTT.

This sequence joins TRBV24-1 and TRBJ2-2; 9 nucleotides line up with TRBD2. V lost 5 bases to trimming and J lost 0 bases; unmatched junction nucleotides: 15. Germline V gene lookup returns CDR1 KGHDR and CDR2 SFDVKD. The CDR3 has 20 residues. The CDR3 sequence: CATSGVFGLASFANTGELFF. In nucleotides, the CDR3 is TGTGCCACCAGTGGGGTTTTTGGACTAGCGTCCTTCGCGAACACCGGGGAGCTGTTTTTT.

This rearrangement joins TRBV6-5 to TRBJ2-1; 8 bases are a match to TRBD1. The CDR3 sequence is 14 residues long. The V gene's germline CDR1 is MNHEY and CDR2 SVGAGI. J lost 10 bases, V lost 2 bases, and 7 bases had no gene match. The CDR3 bases are TGTGCCAGCAGTTACAATGACAGGGGCGGCGAGCAGTTCTTC. This sequence encodes CASSYNDRGGEQFF.

This clone was observed once. J is TRBJ1-6 and V is TRBV11-2; D gene unclear. The V and J ends lost 3 bases and 6 bases respectively, with 21 bases between them. Germline CDR1 is SGHAT and CDR2 is FQNNGV. The CDR3 sequence is 18 residues long. The CDR3 loop reads CASSLRGPEAPLNSPLHF. CDR3 bases: TGTGCCAGCAGCTTGAGAGGGCCAGAGGCCCCTCTTAATTCACCCCTCCACTTT.

This clone was seen only a few times. The rearrangement joins TRBV10-3 to TRBJ2-6; possible D gene TRBD1, 6 bases. The CDR3 consists of 17 residues. The germline V gene encodes CDR1 ENHRY and CDR2 SYGVKD. Trimming pared 3 bases from V and 2 bases from J, leaving 14 bases between. This chain's CDR3 is CAISDGTFGAGANVLTF. The CDR3 nucleotides are TGTGCCATCAGTGATGGGACATTTGGCGCTGGGGCCAACGTCCTGACTTTC.

This clone was observed a single time. This chain links TRBV4-3 with TRBJ2-3; 11 nucleotides match TRBD2. Germline CDR1 LGHNA, CDR2 YSLEER. The V and J ends lost 4 bases and 3 bases, in that order; junction bases with no gene match: 3. There are 15 residues in the CDR3. The CDR3 DNA reads TGCGCCAGCAGCCGGGCTAGCGGGGGGACAGATACGCAGTATTTT. As protein: CASSRASGGTDTQYF.

The chain is built from TRBV30 and TRBJ1-5; D unclear. V gave up 3 bases and J gave up 5 bases, with 11 bases separating them. From germline, CDR1 is GTSNPN and CDR2 SVGIG (reference sequence). This CDR3 has 13 amino acids. This CDR3 is CAWSLRTDQPQHF. The CDR3 coding sequence is TGTGCCTGGAGCCTGAGAACGGATCAGCCCCAGCATTTT.

V and J are TRBV29-1 and TRBJ1-1, with no clear D. The CDR3 extends over 12 amino acids. Trimming removed 6 bases at V and 1 base at J, with 9 bases between. Germline assignment: CDR1 SQVTM and CDR2 ANQGSEA. DNA for the CDR3: TGCAGCGTCGGTTGGGCGAACACTGAAGCTTTCTTT. Translation: CSVGWANTEAFF.

V and J are TRBV28 and TRBJ1-5; D not resolved. There are 16 residues in the CDR3. Germline loops: CDR1 MDHEN, CDR2 SYDVKM. Trimming took off 7 bases at V and 2 bases at J, with 18 bases between the two ends. The DNA of the CDR3 is TGTGCCAGCACCTCAATAGTAGGAGAGGGCAATCAGCCCCAGCATTTT. This sequence encodes CASTSIVGEGNQPQHF.

This clone occurred a few times. This rearrangement joins TRBV27 to TRBJ1-6, with 9 bases identical to TRBD1. CDR3 length equals 15 residues. V was pared by 3 bases and J by 7 bases, with 4 bases of the junction left unmatched. Germline assignment: CDR1 MNHEY and CDR2 SMNVEV (reference sequence). The CDR3 loop reads CASSLGTGLNSPLHF. CDR3 DNA: TGTGCCAGCAGTTTGGGGACAGGGCTAAATTCACCCCTCCACTTT.